What follows are 2 T cell receptor delta chains derived from one specimen sequenced in a study of Vδ1+ human thymocytes. Sequences come from RNA converted to cDNA by reverse transcription. CDR3 amplicons came from multiplex PCR with pooled V-gene forward and constant-region reverse primers. TCRdb re-processed the multiplex PCR reads using CATT. The table has some 55,000 delta-chain clones, approximately 15% seen once. Overall study findings and caveats: In the thymus, TRG and TRD repertoires looked highly polyclonal with Gaussian CDR3 lengths.

Antigens of these TCRs are unknown. Sequences were obtained from Vdelta1+ gamma-delta thymocytes from the thymus. Subset given: FACS-sorted CD3+ TCRalphabeta- TCRVdelta1+ TCRVdelta2- thymocytes. The receptor source for this set is a boy in the first two years of life who had congenital heart surgery.

This clone was picked up a small number of times. The chain links TRDV1 to TRDJ1, with TRDD3 identical over 13 bases. Losses at the gene ends were 0 bases for V and 0 bases for J; bases not matched to a gene: 13. Germline-derived CDR1 and CDR2 are TSWWSYY and QGS. The CDR3 spans 21 residues. The CDR3 DNA reads as TGTGCTCTTGGGGAACTACTACTGGGGGATACGCGAATGGTGTACACCGATAAACTCATCTTT. As protein: CALGELLLGDTRMVYTDKLIF.

The V and J genes are TRDV1 and TRDJ1; D is possibly TRDD3 (9 bases). Germline V gene data show CDR1 as TSWWSYY and CDR2 as QGS. The CDR3 length is 19 residues. V gave up 6 bases and J gave up 4 bases, with 30 bases separating them. The CDR3 DNA reads as TGTGCTCTTGGTGCTTCCTACATCGTACTGGGGGACCCTTACGATAAACTCATCTTT. Its protein is CALGASYIVLGDPYDKLIF.